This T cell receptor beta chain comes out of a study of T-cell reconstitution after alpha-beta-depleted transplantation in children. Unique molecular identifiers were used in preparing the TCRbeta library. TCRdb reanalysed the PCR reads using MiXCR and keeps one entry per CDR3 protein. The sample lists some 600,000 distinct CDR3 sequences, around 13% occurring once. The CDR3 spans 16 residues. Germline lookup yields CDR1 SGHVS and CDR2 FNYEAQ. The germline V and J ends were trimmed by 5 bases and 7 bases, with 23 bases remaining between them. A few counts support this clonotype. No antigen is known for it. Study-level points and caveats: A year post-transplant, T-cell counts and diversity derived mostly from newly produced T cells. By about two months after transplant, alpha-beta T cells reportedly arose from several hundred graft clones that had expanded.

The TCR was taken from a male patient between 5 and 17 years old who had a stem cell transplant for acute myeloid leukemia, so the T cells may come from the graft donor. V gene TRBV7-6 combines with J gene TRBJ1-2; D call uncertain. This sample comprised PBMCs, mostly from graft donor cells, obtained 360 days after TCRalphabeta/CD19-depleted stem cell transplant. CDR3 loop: CASSPPRLSGMGGYTF. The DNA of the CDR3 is TGTGCCAGCAGCCCTCCTCGATTGAGTGGAATGGGTGGCTACACCTTC.